Presented here are 20 T cell receptor beta chains from one specimen sequenced in a study of response to subunit inactivated influenza vaccine (dated by TCRdb to 2017 to 2018). Libraries were made using RT-PCR. The listed sequencing device is Illumina HiSeq 2500. TCRdb itself trimmed the public reads at Q25 with fastp, ran MiXCR and retained productive beta chains. Each entry merges the rows of one CDR3 protein and shows their most common DNA and genes. The table for this sample lists about 480,000 distinct CDR3 sequences; about an eighth of them were counted only once. 13% of the sample comes from the top ten. This specimen's time point label, interpreted: more than 40 days after influenza vaccine administration. The sample here was PBMCs from blood, taken more than 35 days after vaccination. These receptors all stem from a man aged 45-65 years who received an inactivated influenza vaccine. Donor details come from another sample of the same person, matched by shared clones.

The rearrangement uses TRBV5-4 and TRBJ1-4; D gene uncertain. From germline, CDR1 is SGHNT and CDR2 YYREEE (reference sequence). The CDR3 length is 15 residues. Deletions cut 5 bases from V and 0 bases from J, with 11 bases between. The CDR3 loop is CASSRSVATNEKLFF. The CDR3 coding sequence is TGTGCCAGCAGTCGCTCAGTTGCAACTAATGAAAAACTGTTTTTT.

This clonotype showed up just a few times. V is TRBV7-9 and J is TRBJ2-6, with D possibly matching TRBD1 (6 bases). V shed 5 bases and J shed 0 bases, with 14 bases lying between them. The germline V gene encodes CDR1 SEHNR and CDR2 FQNEAQ (reference sequence). This CDR3 has 17 amino acids. The CDR3 loop is CASSSRAGDSGANVLTF. In DNA, the CDR3 is TGTGCCAGCAGCAGCCGGGCAGGGGACTCTGGGGCCAACGTCCTGACTTTC.

This clonotype was seen at least ten times. The chain couples TRBV12-3 or TRBV12-4 to TRBJ1-4; D is unclear. The CDR3 runs to 14 residues. V lost 2 bases and J 4 bases, leaving 8 bases between the germline ends. CDR3 DNA: TGTGCCAGCAGTTTATGGGCAGATAATGAAAAACTGTTTTTT. It is translated as CASSLWADNEKLFF.

The chain employs TRBV18 and TRBJ2-1; possible D gene TRBD1, 6 bases. Trimming shortened V by 4 bases and J by 12 bases, and 16 bases separated the two germline ends. The CDR3 sequence is 13 residues long. Germline V gene data show CDR1 as KGHSH and CDR2 as LQKENI. The CDR3 bases are TGTGCCAGCTCACGGGTTCGGACAGCTGGGCAGTTCTTC. It is translated as CASSRVRTAGQFF.

This clonotype came up many times. The rearrangement uses TRBV29-1 and TRBJ2-5; D possibly corresponds to TRBD1 (5 bases). The V end was cut by 4 bases, the J end by 7 bases, with 7 bases between. Germline lookup yields CDR1 SQVTM and CDR2 ANQGSEA. This CDR3 has 10 residues. DNA of the CDR3: TGCAGCGTTGCCCAGGGGACCCAGTACTTC. Its protein is CSVAQGTQYF.

In this sample, this clonotype turned up a few times. The rearrangement uses TRBV2 and TRBJ1-3; D gene unclear. The CDR3 runs to 15 residues. The V end was cut by 8 bases, the J end by 4 bases, with 18 bases between. CDR1 is SNHLY, CDR2 FYNNEI, per germline. CDR3 loop: CASDGGQVLGNTIYF. The DNA for the CDR3 is TGTGCCAGCGATGGAGGCCAGGTGCTAGGAAACACCATATATTTT.

This clonotype was picked up a small number of times. The chain has TRBV7-9 and TRBJ2-2, with TRBD1 matching 7 bases. Germline V CDR1 and CDR2: SEHNR, FQNEAQ (reference sequence). This CDR3 has 15 amino acids. The V gene end was trimmed by 4 bases and the J gene end by 6 bases; junction bases not matched to a gene: 8. In DNA form, the CDR3 reads TGTGCCAGCAGCTCCCGACAGGGTTGGGCCGGGGAGCTGTTTTTT. It specifies CASSSRQGWAGELFF. Full variable domain (rest looked up from reference TRBV7-9 and TRBJ2-2): DTGVSQNPRHKITKRGQNVTFRCDPISEHNRLYWYRQTLGQGPEFLTYFQNEAQLEKSRLLSDRFSAERPKGSFSTLEIQRTEQGDSAMYLCASSSRQGWAGELFFGEGSRLTVL.

CDR3 region: CASSWWGSYNEQFF. CDR3 sequence (DNA): TGTGCCAGCTCTTGGTGGGGCTCCTACAATGAGCAGTTCTTC. The chain combines TRBV18 with TRBJ2-1; no definite D call. Germline loops: CDR1 KGHSH, CDR2 LQKENI. V was shortened by 6 bases and J by 0 bases, with 9 bases between the two germline ends. CDR3 size: 14 residues. The complete variable domain, with remaining parts taken from reference TRBV18 and TRBJ2-1, reads NAGVMQNPRHLVRRRGQEARLRCSPMKGHSHVYWYRQLPEEGLKFMVYLQKENIIDESGMPKERFSAEFPKEGPSILRIQQVVRGDSAAYFCASSWWGSYNEQFFGPGTRLTVL.

This clonotype was detected once. The genes are TRBV12-3 or TRBV12-4 and TRBJ2-2, with a possible D match to TRBD1 (6 bases). The CDR3 spans 15 residues. V gave up 1 base and J gave up 4 bases, with 10 bases separating them. In nucleotides, the CDR3 is TGTGCCAGCAGTTTAGGGGGGCCGGGCACCGGGGAGCTGTTTTTT. Its protein product is CASSLGGPGTGELFF.

The CDR3 nucleotides read TGTGCCAGCAGCTTGCAGGGGGCTTGGAATGAGCAGTTCTTC. The encoded protein is CASSLQGAWNEQFF. The V gene is TRBV5-6, the J gene TRBJ2-1; the match to TRBD1 covers 8 bases. The CDR3 loop spans 14 amino acids. Trimming took 1 base from V and 7 from J; bases not matched to a gene: 4. The germline CDR1 and CDR2 sequences are SGHDT and YYEEEE.

The rearrangement links TRBV5-1 to TRBJ2-5, with D perhaps assigned TRBD1 or TRBD2 (6 bases each). Deletions cut 4 bases from V and 7 bases from J, with 20 bases between. This CDR3 has 15 amino acids. Germline V gene data show CDR1 as SGHRS and CDR2 as YFSETQ. The CDR3 here is CASSPGAGEVATQYF. The CDR3 DNA sequence: TGCGCCAGCAGCCCCGGGGCAGGGGAGGTAGCGACCCAGTACTTC.

This clonotype showed up many times. This sequence joins TRBV29-1 and TRBJ2-1; D call uncertain. The CDR3 extends over 15 amino acids. In germline, CDR1 is SQVTM, CDR2 ANQGSEA. V lost 2 bases to trimming and J lost 1 base, with 12 bases between them. CDR3 nucleotides: TGCAGCGTTGAAAAAGAACAGTATTCCTACAATGAGCAGTTCTTC. Its translation is CSVEKEQYSYNEQFF.

The chain uses TRBV5-4 and TRBJ2-6; perhaps TRBD2 as D (6 bases). The V gene lost 0 bases and the J gene lost 2 bases, with 9 bases spanning the gap. This CDR3 has 16 amino acids. The V gene's germline CDR1 is SGHNT and CDR2 YYREEE (reference sequence). The DNA for the CDR3 is TGTGCCAGCAGCTTGGTATCGGGGGCTGGGGCCAACGTCCTGACTTTC. Its translation: CASSLVSGAGANVLTF.

In this sample, this clonotype turned up a few times. The chain employs TRBV20-1 and TRBJ2-7; no reliable D call. Trimming left V 4 bases short and J 6 bases short, with 22 bases between. The CDR3 consists of 15 residues. Germline values: CDR1 DFQATT, CDR2 SNEGSKA (reference sequence). This CDR3 is CSANSQAIQGFEQYF. The CDR3, as DNA: TGCAGTGCTAACAGTCAAGCGATTCAAGGGTTCGAGCAGTACTTC.

A few counts support this clonotype. The genes are TRBV5-1 and TRBJ2-1, with a possible D match to TRBD2 (6 bases). Germline CDR1 and CDR2: SGHRS and YFSETQ. The V end lost 2 bases, the J end lost 9 bases, and 12 bases lay between the germline ends. CDR3 length equals 13 residues. The CDR3 DNA sequence: TGCGCCAGCAGCTTCCGGGACGGGAGTGAGCAGTTCTTC. Its protein is CASSFRDGSEQFF.

The chain employs TRBV5-6 and TRBJ2-7; D not certain. Looked up from germline, CDR1 is SGHDT and CDR2 is YYEEEE. The CDR3 sequence is 14 residues long. V lost 1 base, J lost 7 bases, and 15 bases lay in between. The CDR3 DNA sequence: TGTGCCAGCAGCTTGAAAATTGCTAGGGCAGAGCAGTACTTC. Translation gives CASSLKIARAEQYF.

This clonotype was seen more than once but under ten times. V gene TRBV29-1 combines with J gene TRBJ2-3, with unresolved D. The CDR3 sequence is 15 residues long. Trimming took off 3 bases at V and 5 bases at J, with 18 bases between the two ends. Germline CDR1 SQVTM, CDR2 ANQGSEA. For the CDR3, the DNA is TGCAGCGTTGATAGTTGGTGGGATTCTTTAGATACGCAGTATTTT. Translating gives CSVDSWWDSLDTQYF.

The rearrangement links TRBV5-1 to TRBJ2-2; 7 bases fit TRBD1. V lost 4 bases and J lost 0; bases outside the gene matches: 6. CDR1 is SGHRS and CDR2 is YFSETQ in the germline V gene. The CDR3 is 16 amino acids. The CDR3 protein is CASSAQGVTNTGELFF. The CDR3 DNA sequence: TGCGCCAGCAGCGCGCAGGGGGTCACGAACACCGGGGAGCTGTTTTTT.

CDR3 nucleotides: TGTGCCAGCAGCCATCGCGGCAAATTTACTAGCGGGAGGGGAAATGAGCAGTTCTTC. Its translation: CASSHRGKFTSGRGNEQFF. The V gene is TRBV3-1, the J gene TRBJ2-1, with 13 bases fitting TRBD2. V shed 3 bases, J shed 7 bases, and the junction held 15 bases outside the gene matches. The CDR3 is made up of 19 amino acids. Germline assignment: CDR1 LGHDT and CDR2 YNNKEL (reference sequence).

This clonotype was seen at least ten times. The V call is TRBV7-9, the J call TRBJ2-1; TRBD1 matches at 9 bases. The junction had 0 bases not matched to a gene; V was cut back by 4 bases and J by 5 bases. The CDR3 loop spans 13 amino acids. Germline V gene lookup returns CDR1 SEHNR and CDR2 FQNEAQ (reference sequence). The CDR3 here is CASSWTGDNEQFF. CDR3 coding DNA: TGTGCCAGCAGCTGGACAGGGGACAATGAGCAGTTCTTC.